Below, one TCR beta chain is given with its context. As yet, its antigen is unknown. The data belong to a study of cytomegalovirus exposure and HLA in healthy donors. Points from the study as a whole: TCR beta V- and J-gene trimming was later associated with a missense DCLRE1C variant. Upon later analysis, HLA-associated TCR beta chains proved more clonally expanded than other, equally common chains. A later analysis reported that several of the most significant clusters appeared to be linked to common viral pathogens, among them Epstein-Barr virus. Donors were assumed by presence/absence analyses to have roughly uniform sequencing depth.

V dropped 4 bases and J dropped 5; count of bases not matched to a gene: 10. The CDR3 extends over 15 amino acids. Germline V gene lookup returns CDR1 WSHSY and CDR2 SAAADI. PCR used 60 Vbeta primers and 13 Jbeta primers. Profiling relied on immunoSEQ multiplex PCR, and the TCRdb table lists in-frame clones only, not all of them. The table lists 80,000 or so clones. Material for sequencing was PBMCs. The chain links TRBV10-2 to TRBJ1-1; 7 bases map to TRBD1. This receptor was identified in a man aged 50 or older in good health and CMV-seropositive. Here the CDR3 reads CASSGLGQWKTEAFF. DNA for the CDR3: TGCGCCAGCAGTGGGCTGGGACAGTGGAAGACTGAAGCTTTCTTT.